The clone carrying this T cell receptor (beta chain) appeared a single time. This record belongs to a study of blood T cell repertoires in COVID-19. This CDR3 spans 14 amino acids. Germline V gene sequence: CDR1 LGHDT, CDR2 YNNKEL (reference sequence). V lost 8 bases, J lost 6 bases, and 11 bases stayed unmatched. The data were produced by immunoSEQ multiplex PCR, yet TCRdb's version contains in-frame clones alone and is incomplete. The table shows 65,000 to 95,000 clones, with around 78% occurring only once. Sequencing was performed on peripheral blood. This chain connects TRBV3-1 (or the pseudogene TRBV3-2) to TRBJ2-7; 9 nucleotides match TRBD1. The sequence came from a man aged 60-69 years with COVID-19, enrolled during active disease. CDR3 bases: TGTGCCAGCGCACTCGGAGGACAGGGGTCCGAGCAGTACTTC. Translation: CASALGGQGSEQYF.